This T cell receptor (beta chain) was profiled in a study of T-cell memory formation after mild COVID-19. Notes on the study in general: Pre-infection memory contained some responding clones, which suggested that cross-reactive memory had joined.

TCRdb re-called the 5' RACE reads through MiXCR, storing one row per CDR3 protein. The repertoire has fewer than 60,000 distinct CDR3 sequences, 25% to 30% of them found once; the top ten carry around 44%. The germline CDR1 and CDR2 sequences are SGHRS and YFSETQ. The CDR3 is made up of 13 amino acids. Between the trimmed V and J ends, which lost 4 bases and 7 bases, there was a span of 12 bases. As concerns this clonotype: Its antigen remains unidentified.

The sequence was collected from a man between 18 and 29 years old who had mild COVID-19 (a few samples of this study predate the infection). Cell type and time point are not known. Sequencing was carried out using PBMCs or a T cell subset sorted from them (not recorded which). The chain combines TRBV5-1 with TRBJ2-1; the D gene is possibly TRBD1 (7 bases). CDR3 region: CASSDREVNEQFF. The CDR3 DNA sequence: TGCGCCAGCAGCGACAGGGAGGTGAATGAGCAGTTCTTC.